This entry lists 9 T cell receptor beta chains sequenced from one sample in a study of T cell responses to AZD1222 COVID-19 vaccine. The data were produced by immunoSEQ multiplex PCR, yet TCRdb's version contains in-frame clones alone and is incomplete. The sample carries about 110,000 clones, around nine tenths recorded once. Sequenced material: peripheral blood, taken on day 0 of AZD1222 vaccination. All receptors come from an adult in good health.

The chain couples TRBV30 to TRBJ1-5, with D maybe TRBD1 (5 bases). Germline assignment: CDR1 GTSNPN and CDR2 SVGIG (reference sequence). This CDR3 is 13 amino acids long. The V gene lost 1 base and the J gene lost 7 bases, with 11 bases spanning the gap. The CDR3 protein is CAWSEGAGQPQHF. CDR3 nucleotides: TGTGCCTGGAGTGAAGGGGCGGGGCAGCCCCAGCATTTT.

The V call is TRBV6-5, the J call TRBJ1-2; no definite D call. The CDR3 is 14 residues long. The V end was cut by 0 bases, the J end by 8 bases, with 13 bases between. CDR1 is MNHEY and CDR2 is SVGAGI in the germline V gene. This CDR3 reads CASSYSEVDRGYTF. DNA of the CDR3: TGTGCCAGCAGTTACTCGGAGGTTGATAGGGGCTACACCTTC.

V is TRBV5-1 and J is TRBJ2-2; TRBD2 matches 8 bases. This CDR3 has 13 residues. Germline CDR1 SGHRS, CDR2 YFSETQ. V trimming: 4 bases; J trimming: 6 bases; junction bases outside the gene matches: 2. The DNA for the CDR3 is TGCGCCAGCAGCCCGGGGGGGCCCGGGGAGCTGTTTTTT. The encoded protein is CASSPGGPGELFF.

This clone showed up just once. The V call is TRBV7-9, the J call TRBJ2-3, with a tentative D call TRBD1 (5 bases). CDR1 and CDR2 from the germline V gene are SEHNR and FQNEAQ (reference sequence). This CDR3 is 12 amino acids long. V dropped 6 bases and J dropped 7 bases, with 11 bases sitting between them. The CDR3 loop reads CASRPTEYTQYF. The CDR3 coding sequence is TGTGCCAGCAGGCCGACAGAGTATACGCAGTATTTT.

The chain combines TRBV19 with TRBJ1-2, with a weak D call TRBD1 (5 bases). The germline V gene encodes CDR1 LNHDA and CDR2 SQIVND (reference sequence). There are 14 residues in the CDR3. Trimming cost V 9 bases and J 8 bases, with 22 bases left between them. Here the CDR3 DNA reads TGTGCCAGCCTTGAGGGGCAGGGTTGGTCCGGCTACACCTTC. Residues: CASLEGQGWSGYTF.

This clone appeared once. The chain uses TRBV18 and TRBJ2-2, with 12 bases aligning to TRBD2. The CDR3 sequence is 18 residues long. The germline CDR1 and CDR2 sequences are KGHSH and LQKENI. J was trimmed by 0 bases and V by 3 bases; bases with no gene match: 5. The CDR3 loop is CASSPHRLAGANTGELFF. In DNA form, the CDR3 reads TGTGCCAGCTCACCCCACCGACTAGCGGGGGCGAACACCGGGGAGCTGTTTTTT.

CDR3 loop: CASSIALGGRTDTQYF. The CDR3, as DNA: TGTGCCAGTAGTATAGCCTTGGGGGGGCGCACAGATACGCAGTATTTT. This chain links TRBV19 with TRBJ2-3; TRBD2 might be the D (7 bases). Germline V CDR1 and CDR2: LNHDA, SQIVND (reference sequence). This CDR3 is 16 amino acids long. V shed 1 base and J shed 1 base, with 12 bases lying between them.

The rearrangement uses TRBV11-3 and TRBJ1-1; D is perhaps TRBD1 (5 bases). V lost 5 bases and J 2 bases, leaving 15 bases between the germline ends. Germline CDR1 and CDR2: SGHNT and YENEEA. The CDR3 is 15 residues long. This CDR3 reads CASSPGGTLNTEAFF. CDR3 nucleotides: TGTGCCAGCAGCCCCGGAGGGACCCTTAACACTGAAGCTTTCTTT.

The CDR3 protein is CASSPNWRTDEAFF. The CDR3, as DNA: TGTGCCAGCTCACCAAACTGGAGGACCGATGAAGCTTTCTTT. This chain uses TRBV18 with TRBJ1-1; D gene ambiguous. Trimming removed 2 bases from V and 7 bases from J, with 14 bases in between. This CDR3 contains 14 residues. Germline loops: CDR1 KGHSH, CDR2 LQKENI.